One sample yielded the 2 T cell receptor beta chains listed below, sequenced in a study of Tregs in tolerant kidney transplant recipients. The protocol was immunoSEQ multiplex PCR, while the TCRdb copy is restricted to in-frame clones and leaves out a portion. The sample contains under 300,000 clones, around 81% of which appear only once. The sequencing sample was made of CD4+ T cells from blood. These receptors originate from a human donor in good health.

The chain employs TRBV7-9 and TRBJ2-7, with 8 bases fitting TRBD2. After removal of 6 bases from V and 5 bases from J, the junction contained 9 bases not matched to a gene. Germline loops: CDR1 SEHNR, CDR2 FQNEAQ (reference sequence). The CDR3 has 14 residues. The CDR3, as DNA: TGTGCCAGCAGTCCTATCGACGGGAGGGACGAGCAGTACTTC. Protein sequence: CASSPIDGRDEQYF.

This rearrangement joins TRBV15 to TRBJ1-2, with 10 bases identical to TRBD1. Germline trimming cut 0 bases from V and 3 bases from J; bases unmatched to any gene: 4. CDR3 length: 16 amino acids. Germline V gene lookup returns CDR1 LNHNV and CDR2 YYDKDF (reference sequence). The CDR3 is CATSRDYGTGDYGYTF. The DNA of the CDR3 is TGTGCCACCAGCAGAGATTACGGGACAGGGGACTATGGCTACACCTTC.